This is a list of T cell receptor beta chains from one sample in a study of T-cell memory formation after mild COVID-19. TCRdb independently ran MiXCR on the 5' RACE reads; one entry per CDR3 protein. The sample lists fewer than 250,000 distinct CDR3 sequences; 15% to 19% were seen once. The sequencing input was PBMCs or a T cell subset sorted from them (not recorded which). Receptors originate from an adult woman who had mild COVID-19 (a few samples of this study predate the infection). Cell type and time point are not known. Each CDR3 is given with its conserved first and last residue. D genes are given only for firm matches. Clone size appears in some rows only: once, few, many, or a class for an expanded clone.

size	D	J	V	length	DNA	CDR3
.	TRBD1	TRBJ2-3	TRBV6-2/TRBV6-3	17	TGTGCCAGCAGCCGGGGACAGCAAAACTACGGCGCAGATACGCAGTATTTT	CASSRGQQNYGADTQYF
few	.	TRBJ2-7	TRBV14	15	TGTGCCAGCAGCCAAGACCTGGGATTATCCTACGAGCAGTACTTC	CASSQDLGLSYEQYF
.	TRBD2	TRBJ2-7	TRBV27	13	TGTGCCAGCAGGGCGGGAGTCGCTTGGGAGCAGTACTTC	CASRAGVAWEQYF
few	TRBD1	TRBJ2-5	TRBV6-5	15	TGTGCCAGCAGAGGGGACAGGGCAAAGTCAGAGACCCAGTACTTC	CASRGDRAKSETQYF
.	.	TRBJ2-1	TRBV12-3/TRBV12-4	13	TGTGCCAGCACGACTTATGGGCGGGGTGAGCAGTTCTTC	CASTTYGRGEQFF
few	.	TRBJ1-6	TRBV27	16	TGTGCCAGCAGTTTGGAGAAAAGCTCCTATAATTCACCCCTCCACTTT	CASSLEKSSYNSPLHF
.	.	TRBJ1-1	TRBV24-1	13	TGTGCCACCAGTGAAGGGGGGAACACTGAAGCTTTCTTT	CATSEGGNTEAFF
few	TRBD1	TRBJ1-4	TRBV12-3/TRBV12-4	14	TGTGCCAGCAGTTTATACAGGGGGGATGAAAAACTGTTTTTT	CASSLYRGDEKLFF
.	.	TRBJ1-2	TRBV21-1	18	TGTGCCAGCAGCGCCCCCAGAACCCGGACAGGGTGCGGCGATGGCTACACCTTC	CASSAPRTRTGCGDGYTF
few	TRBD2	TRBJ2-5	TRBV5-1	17	TGCGCCAGCAGCTTGGGCGTCGGCGGGGGGGCCGGAGAGACCCAGTACTTC	CASSLGVGGGAGETQYF
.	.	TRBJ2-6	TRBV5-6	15	TGTGCCAGCAGCTTGGGCAACTCTGGGGCCAACGTCCTGACTTTC	CASSLGNSGANVLTF
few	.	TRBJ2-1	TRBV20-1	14	TGCAGTGCTAGTAAAGGGGCCCGAATCAATGAGCAGTTCTTC	CSASKGARINEQFF
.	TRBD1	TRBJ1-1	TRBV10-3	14	TGTGCCATCAGTCCGACAGGGGGGAACACTGAAGCTTTCTTT	CAISPTGGNTEAFF
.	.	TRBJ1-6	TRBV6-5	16	TGTGCCAGCAGTTACCTAGCCGGCGCAGGGCAGTCACCCCTCCACTTT	CASSYLAGAGQSPLHF
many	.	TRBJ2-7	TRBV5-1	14	TGCGCCAGCAGCGCCGGGCCTCAGGGGCTCGAGCAGTACTTC	CASSAGPQGLEQYF
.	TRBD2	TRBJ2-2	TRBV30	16	TGTGCCTGGAGTGGACTAGCGGGAGAAAACACCGGGGAGCTGTTTTTT	CAWSGLAGENTGELFF
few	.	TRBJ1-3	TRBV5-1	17	TGCGCCAGCAGCTTGGCCCCGGCAGGGAGCTCTGGAAACACCATATATTTT	CASSLAPAGSSGNTIYF
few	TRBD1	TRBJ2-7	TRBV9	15	TGTGCCAGCAGCCCCCCCGGGACAGGGCTCTACGAGCAGTACTTC	CASSPPGTGLYEQYF
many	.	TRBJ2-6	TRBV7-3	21	TGTGCCAGCAGCTTAAACGGGCTAGGGGCAGGGTTTGGCTCTGGGGCCAACGTCCTGACTTTC	CASSLNGLGAGFGSGANVLTF
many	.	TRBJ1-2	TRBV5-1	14	TGCGCCAGCACCCGGGACGGCAGGGATTATGGCTACACCTTC	CASTRDGRDYGYTF
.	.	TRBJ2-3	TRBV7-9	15	TGTGCCAGCGGTGCGGTCGAATCTAGCACAGATACGCAGTATTTT	CASGAVESSTDTQYF
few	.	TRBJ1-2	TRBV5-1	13	TGCGCCAGCAGCTTGGAAGCGAACTATGGCTACACCTTC	CASSLEANYGYTF
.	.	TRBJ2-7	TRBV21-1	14	TGTGCCAGCACCCTCGGGGACAGGATTTACGAGCAGTACTTC	CASTLGDRIYEQYF
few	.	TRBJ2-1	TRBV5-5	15	TGTGCCAGCAGCCTGGGATCTGGACTATGGGATGAGCAGTTCTTC	CASSLGSGLWDEQFF
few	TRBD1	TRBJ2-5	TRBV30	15	TGTGCCTGGAGTTTAGCAAGGACAGGGGTAGAGACCCAGTACTTC	CAWSLARTGVETQYF
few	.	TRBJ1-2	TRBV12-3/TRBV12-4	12	TGTGCCAGCAACCGGGACGCCTGGGGCTACACCTTC	CASNRDAWGYTF
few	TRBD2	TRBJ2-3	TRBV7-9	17	TGTGCCAGCAGCCCCTTGAAGGGAGGGCCTAGCACAGATACGCAGTATTTT	CASSPLKGGPSTDTQYF
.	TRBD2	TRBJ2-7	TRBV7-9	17	TGTGCCAGCACCGGGACTAGCGGGAGTGAGAGTGTCTACGAGCAGTACTTC	CASTGTSGSESVYEQYF
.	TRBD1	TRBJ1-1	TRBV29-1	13	TGCAGCGTTGAAGTTGACAGGGCCACTGAAGCTTTCTTT	CSVEVDRATEAFF
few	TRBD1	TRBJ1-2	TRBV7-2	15	TGTGCCAGCAGCTCGAGGACAGGGGAAGTCTCTGGCTACACCTTC	CASSSRTGEVSGYTF
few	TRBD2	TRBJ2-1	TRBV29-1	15	TGCAGCGTTGAATATGGCGGGAGAACCTACAATGAGCAGTTCTTC	CSVEYGGRTYNEQFF
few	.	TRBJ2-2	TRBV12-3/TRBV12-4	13	TGTGCCAGCGGCCTCGGGAACACCGGGGAGCTGTTTTTT	CASGLGNTGELFF
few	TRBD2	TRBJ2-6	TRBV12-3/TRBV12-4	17	TGTGCCAGCAGCAGAAGCGGGGGGGTATCCGGGGCCAACGTCCTGACTTTC	CASSRSGGVSGANVLTF
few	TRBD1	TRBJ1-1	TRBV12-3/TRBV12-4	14	TGTGCCAGCAGTTTAGCAGGGGGCAGCACTGAAGCTTTCTTT	CASSLAGGSTEAFF
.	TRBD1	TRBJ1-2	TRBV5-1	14	TGCGCCAGCAGCTTGAGGGACAGGGTATCCGGCTACACCTTC	CASSLRDRVSGYTF